Listed below are T cell receptor beta chains from one sample, sequenced in a study of blood T cell repertoires in COVID-19. The method was immunoSEQ multiplex PCR; TCRdb's version includes in-frame clones alone and lacks a portion of them. The sample has approximately 90,000 clones, about 89% seen once. The sequenced sample was peripheral blood. The receptors shown here come from a human donor with acute or convalescent COVID-19. The donor label of this sample is uncertain. CDR3s include the opening cysteine and the closing phenylalanine or tryptophan. The D gene is left open where the match is weak. Size is stated for part of the rows, as once, few or many counts, or as a class when the clone is expanded.

>NA|TRBV5-4|NA|TRBJ2-7
TGTGCCAGCAGCTCACTACTGAGCGAGCAGTACTTC
CASSSLLSEQYF
>NA|TRBV10-1|NA|TRBJ1-6
TGCGCCAGCAGTGAGCCCCCACAGGGAAAGGAGTCACCCCTCCACTTT
CASSEPPQGKESPLHF
>NA|TRBV7-7|NA|TRBJ2-5
TGTGCCAGCAGCCAAACTAAAACGGGGGGCGCAAGGGAAGAGACCCAGTACTTC
CASSQTKTGGAREETQYF
>NA|TRBV7-6|TRBD1|TRBJ2-7
TGTGCCAGCAGCTTAGCGGGGGGGACAGGGTTCGGCGAGCAGTACTTC
CASSLAGGTGFGEQYF
>NA|TRBV4-3|NA|TRBJ2-5
TGCGCCAGCAGCCAACAGGTTTTTGGGGAGACCCAGTACTTC
CASSQQVFGETQYF
>NA|TRBV6-1|NA|TRBJ1-4
TGTGCCAGCAGTGAAGCGCTTAGCGGCAATGAAAAACTGTTTTTT
CASSEALSGNEKLFF
>NA|TRBV15|TRBD1|TRBJ1-2
TGTGCCACCAGCAGGAAATCCGGGACAGCCACTAACTATGGCTACACCTTC
CATSRKSGTATNYGYTF
>NA|TRBV7-3|NA|TRBJ2-2
TGTGCCAGCAGCTTAGGGCAGGACACCGGGGAGCTGTTTTTT
CASSLGQDTGELFF
>NA|TRBV6-6|TRBD2|TRBJ2-5
TGTGCCAGCAGTCGCAGGATAGCGGGGGGTACAAACAAAGAGACCCAGTACTTC
CASSRRIAGGTNKETQYF
>NA|TRBV5-1|TRBD1|TRBJ1-2
TGCGCCAGCAGCGATCCTGCGGGACAGGGACTCTATGGCTACACCTTC
CASSDPAGQGLYGYTF
>NA|TRBV9|TRBD1|TRBJ1-2
TGTGCCAGCAATACACCGACAGGGGAGGCTAACTATGGCTACACCTTC
CASNTPTGEANYGYTF
>NA|TRBV29-1|TRBD1|TRBJ2-7
TGCAGCGTTGATTTAGGACAGGTGCCCTTCCACGAGCAGTACTTC
CSVDLGQVPFHEQYF
>once|TRBV7-9|TRBD2|TRBJ2-1
TGTGCCAGCAGCCCGTGGGGACTAGCGGGAGATTCCTACAATGAGCAGTTCTTC
CASSPWGLAGDSYNEQFF
>NA|TRBV7-2|NA|TRBJ1-2
TGTGCCAGCAGCTTAGGCCGGGACAACAACTATGGCTACACCTTC
CASSLGRDNNYGYTF
>NA|TRBV2|TRBD1|TRBJ1-1
TGTGCCAGCAGGTTACAGGGGCCCAGCACTGAAGCTTTCTTT
CASRLQGPSTEAFF
>NA|TRBV29-1|NA|TRBJ1-1
TGCAGCGTTGAAGATAGGAGGAACACTGAAGCTTTCTTT
CSVEDRRNTEAFF
>NA|TRBV3-1/TRBV3-2|NA|TRBJ2-5
TGTGCCAGCAGCCAAGGACTGCACGAGTACCAAGAGACCCAGTACTTC
CASSQGLHEYQETQYF
>NA|TRBV7-2|NA|TRBJ1-2
TGTGCCAGCAGCTTAACGGGACTGCTGCGCTATGGCTACACCTTC
CASSLTGLLRYGYTF
>NA|TRBV20-1|NA|TRBJ1-2
TGCAGTGCTAGACAGGCTTATGGCTACACCTTC
CSARQAYGYTF
>NA|TRBV5-8|TRBD2|TRBJ2-5
TGTGCCAGCACGGGACTAGCGTACCAAGAGACCCAGTACTTC
CASTGLAYQETQYF
>NA|TRBV10-2|NA|TRBJ1-2
TGCGCCAGCAGTGAGTCGGGGGGGCCCTATGGCTACACCTTC
CASSESGGPYGYTF
>once|TRBV6-5|TRBD1|TRBJ2-7
TGTGCCAGCAGGGGGACAGGGGAGGGAGAGCAGTACTTC
CASRGTGEGEQYF
>NA|TRBV5-6|TRBD1|TRBJ1-2
TGTGCCAGCATCGGGACGGGGACAGGGGATGGCTACACCTTC
CASIGTGTGDGYTF
>NA|TRBV18|TRBD1|TRBJ1-4
TGTGCCAGCTCACCGATTTCGACAGGGCCAACTAATGAAAAACTGTTTTTT
CASSPISTGPTNEKLFF
>NA|TRBV28|TRBD1|TRBJ2-1
TGTGCCAGCAGTCTCGACAGGGGCACCTACAATGAGCAGTTCTTC
CASSLDRGTYNEQFF